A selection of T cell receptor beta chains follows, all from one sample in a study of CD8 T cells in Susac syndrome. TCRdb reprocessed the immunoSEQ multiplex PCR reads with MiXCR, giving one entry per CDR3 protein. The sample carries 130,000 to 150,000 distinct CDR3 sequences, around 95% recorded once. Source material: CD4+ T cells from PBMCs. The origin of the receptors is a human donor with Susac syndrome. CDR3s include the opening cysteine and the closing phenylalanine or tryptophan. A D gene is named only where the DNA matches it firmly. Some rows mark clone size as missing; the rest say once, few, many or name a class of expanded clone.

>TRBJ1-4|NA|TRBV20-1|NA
CSAATGEKLFF
TGCAGTGCTGCTACGGGGGAAAAACTGTTTTTT
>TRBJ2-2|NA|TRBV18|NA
CASSPVSGELFF
TGTGCCAGCTCACCAGTAAGCGGGGAGCTGTTTTTT
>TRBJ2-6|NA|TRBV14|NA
CASSQDVTGSGANVLTF
TGTGCCAGCAGCCAAGATGTAACAGGATCCGGGGCCAACGTCCTGACTTTC
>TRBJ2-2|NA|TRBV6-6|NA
CAIQVNTGELFF
TGTGCCATCCAGGTGAACACCGGGGAGCTGTTTTTT
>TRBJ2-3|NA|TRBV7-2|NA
CASSKATTPNTDTQYF
TGTGCCAGCAGTAAAGCCACTACCCCGAACACAGATACGCAGTATTTT
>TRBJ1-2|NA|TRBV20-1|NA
CSARGGFERGYTF
TGCAGTGCCAGAGGAGGTTTCGAACGGGGCTACACCTTC
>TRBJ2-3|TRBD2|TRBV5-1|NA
CASSPWRGSTDTQYF
TGCGCCAGCAGCCCCTGGCGGGGGAGCACAGATACGCAGTATTTT
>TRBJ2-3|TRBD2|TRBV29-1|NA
CSVEIRGGTDTQYF
TGCAGCGTTGAAATCCGGGGGGGCACAGATACGCAGTATTTT
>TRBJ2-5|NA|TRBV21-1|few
CASSTTSGETQYF
TGTGCCAGCAGCACCACTAGCGGGGAGACCCAGTACTTC
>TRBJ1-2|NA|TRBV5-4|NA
CASSPKGGGYTF
TGTGCCAGCAGCCCGAAGGGGGGAGGCTACACCTTC
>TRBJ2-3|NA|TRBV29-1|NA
CSGLGLPATDTQYF
TGCAGCGGGTTGGGCCTCCCCGCCACAGATACGCAGTATTTT
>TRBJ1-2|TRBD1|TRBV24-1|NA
CATSDSDRVRGYTF
TGTGCCACCAGTGACTCTGACAGGGTCAGGGGCTACACCTTC
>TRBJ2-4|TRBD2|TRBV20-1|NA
CSEKREKGTKNIQYF
TGCAGTGAAAAGCGGGAGAAGGGGACCAAAAACATTCAGTACTTC
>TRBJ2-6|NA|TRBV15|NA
CATSRDLTGANVLTF
TGTGCCACCAGCAGAGACCTGACCGGGGCCAACGTCCTGACTTTC
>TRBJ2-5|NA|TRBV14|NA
CASSQDRVGVETQYF
TGTGCCAGCAGCCAAGATCGGGTAGGGGTAGAGACCCAGTACTTC
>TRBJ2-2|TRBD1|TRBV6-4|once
CASRGQEAGELFF
TGTGCCAGCCGCGGACAGGAGGCCGGGGAGCTGTTTTTT
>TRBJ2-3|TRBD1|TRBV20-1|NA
CSVSTGTGVGTDTQYF
TGCAGTGTTAGCACCGGGACAGGGGTTGGCACAGATACGCAGTATTTT
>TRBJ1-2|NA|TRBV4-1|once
CASSQDFNRPGYTF
TGCGCCAGCAGCCAAGATTTTAATAGGCCCGGCTACACCTTC
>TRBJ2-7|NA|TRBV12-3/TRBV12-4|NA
CASNRTGKYEQYF
TGTGCCAGCAACCGGACGGGAAAGTACGAGCAGTACTTC
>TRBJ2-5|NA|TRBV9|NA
CASSVVAEETQYF
TGTGCCAGCAGCGTAGTGGCGGAAGAGACCCAGTACTTC
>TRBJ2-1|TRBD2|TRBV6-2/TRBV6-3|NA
CASQGLAETNEQFF
TGTGCCAGCCAGGGACTAGCGGAGACCAATGAGCAGTTCTTC
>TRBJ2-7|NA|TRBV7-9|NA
CASGPWMIGGNYEQYF
TGTGCCAGCGGCCCCTGGATGATTGGCGGGAACTACGAGCAGTACTTC
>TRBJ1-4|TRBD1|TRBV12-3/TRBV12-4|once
CASRLQGRDEKLFF
TGTGCCAGCAGATTACAGGGGAGGGATGAAAAACTGTTTTTT